This T cell receptor (beta chain) was sequenced for a study of PD-L1 blockade in urothelial cancer. The wider study: The study started patients on atezolizumab at some point between 2014 and 2016, giving 1,200 mg intravenously every 3 weeks. The number of prior chemotherapy regimens per patient was 0 to 3.

Findings and caveats of the study: Patients with durable benefit had greater blood expansion of tumor-associated TCR clones 3 weeks into treatment.

Germline CDR1 SGHVS, CDR2 FQNEAQ. Trimming removed 1 base from V and 7 bases from J, with 11 bases in between. This CDR3 region has 14 residues. With respect to this clone: The antigen remains unidentified.

Repertoires were generated with immunoSEQ multiplex PCR, while TCRdb's copy carries only in-frame clones and drops some. Among around 130,000 clones listed, around 84% were seen once. Specified time point: pretreatment peripheral blood. Sequenced here: PBMCs, sampled around atezolizumab (anti-PD-L1) treatment. The clonotype originates from a middle-aged man with urothelial cancer. The chain joins TRBV7-8 to TRBJ2-1; D possibly corresponds to TRBD2 (6 bases). This chain's CDR3 is CASSLVSAGNEQFF. The DNA for the CDR3 is TGTGCCAGCAGCTTAGTTAGCGCGGGGAATGAGCAGTTCTTC.